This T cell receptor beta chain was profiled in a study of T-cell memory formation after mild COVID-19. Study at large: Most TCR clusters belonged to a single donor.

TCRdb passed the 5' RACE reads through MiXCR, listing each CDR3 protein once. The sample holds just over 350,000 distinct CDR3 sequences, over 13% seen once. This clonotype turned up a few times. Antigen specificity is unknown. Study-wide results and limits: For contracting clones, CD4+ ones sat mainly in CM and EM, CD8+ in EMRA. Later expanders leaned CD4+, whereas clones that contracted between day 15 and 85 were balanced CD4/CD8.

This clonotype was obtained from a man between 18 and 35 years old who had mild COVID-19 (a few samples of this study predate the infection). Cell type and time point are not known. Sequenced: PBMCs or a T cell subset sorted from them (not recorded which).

The CDR3 sequence: CASSLGTLRTDTQYF. CDR3 coding DNA: TGTGCCAGCAGCTTAGGTACACTCCGCACAGATACGCAGTATTTT. This chain links TRBV7-2 with TRBJ2-3; no clear D. The CDR3 extends over 15 amino acids. Germline CDR1 and CDR2: SGHTA and FQGNSA. Trimming cost V 1 base and J 1 base, with 9 bases left between them.